The T cell receptor beta chain described here comes from a study of blood T cell repertoires in COVID-19. Study at large: PBMCs, B-cell-depleted T cells, or T cells provided the cDNA or gDNA that made up the material.

Under the authors' procedure: From reference gene primer amplification, estimates of nucleated cell counts were derived. The method was immunoSEQ multiplex PCR; TCRdb's version includes in-frame clones alone and lacks a portion of them. The V and J calls and clone size were taken over from that table, and D and trimming were inferred from the DNA. Of about 120,000 clones in the sample, over 70% were seen once. Specimen: peripheral blood. This receptor was identified in a woman aged 65 to 85 with acute or convalescent COVID-19.

The CDR3 DNA is TGCGCCAGCAGCTCCTGGGACTCCTTCTATGGCTACACCTTC. The encoded protein is CASSSWDSFYGYTF. The V call is TRBV5-1, the J call TRBJ1-2; D is possibly TRBD1 (5 bases). Germline CDR1 SGHRS, CDR2 YFSETQ. Trimming removed 3 bases at V and 4 bases at J, with 13 bases between. This CDR3 comprises 14 residues.